This TCR beta chain is drawn from a study of cytomegalovirus exposure and HLA in healthy donors. Repertoires were generated with immunoSEQ multiplex PCR, while TCRdb's copy carries only in-frame clones and drops some. Among under 250,000 clones listed, 80% to 90% were seen once. The study, taken as a whole, reports: Rare TCR sequences predominated, though certain public TCRs were found in many donors. Reports indicated that the classifier achieved high specificity and sensitivity in diagnosing cytomegalovirus status. More than 150 TCR beta chains were listed as cytomegalovirus-associated.

In the case of this clone: What it binds is not known.

This receptor was identified in a woman between 18 and 29 years old in good health and CMV-seropositive. The sequenced sample was PBMCs.

CDR3 DNA: TGCAGTGCCGTACAGGAAACTGAAGCTTTCTTT. Residues: CSAVQETEAFF. The V call is TRBV20-1, the J call TRBJ1-1, with D tentatively TRBD1 (5 bases). This CDR3 region has 11 residues. The germline CDR1 and CDR2 sequences are DFQATT and SNEGSKA (reference sequence). The V end lost 6 bases, the J end lost 5 bases, and 10 bases lay between the germline ends.